The clone carrying this T cell receptor (beta chain) showed up just once. The sample originates from a study of blood T cells in healthy people across ages. Germline CDR1 and CDR2: MDHEN and SYDVKM. Germline trimming cut 5 bases from V and 6 bases from J; bases unmatched to any gene: 7. This CDR3 has 16 amino acids. A J-beta primer mix and a sample-barcoded 5' primer were used in a second PCR of about 6 to 12 cycles. TCRdb independently ran MiXCR on the 5' RACE reads; one entry per CDR3 protein. The sample holds 1.4 million or so distinct CDR3 sequences, roughly two fifths seen once. This receptor was obtained from a woman aged 18 to 35 in good health. Sequenced sample: blood. This chain joins TRBV28 and TRBJ1-6; TRBD1 aligns across 10 bases. The CDR3 coding sequence is TGTGCCAGCAGTCGTCGGGACAGGGGACCTAATTCACCCCTCCACTTT. Amino acid sequence: CASSRRDRGPNSPLHF.